Below, 27 T cell receptor beta chains from the same sample are listed, as sequenced in a study of cytomegalovirus exposure and HLA in healthy donors. A multiplex PCR was run with 60 Vbeta primers and 13 Jbeta primers. Libraries were prepared by immunoSEQ multiplex PCR; TCRdb keeps only in-frame clonotypes and omits some of them. The profile shows 150,000 to 200,000 clones, 65% to 85% of them singletons. Input material: PBMCs. The receptors come from a woman aged 25 to 39 in good health and CMV-seropositive.

The V call is TRBV6-1, the J call TRBJ2-1, with 10 bases lining up with TRBD2. The CDR3 runs to 15 residues. The germline V gene encodes CDR1 MNHNS and CDR2 SASEGT. Losses at the gene ends were 5 bases for V and 7 bases for J; bases not matched to a gene: 8. As DNA, the CDR3 is TGTGCCAGCAGTAAGCGGGAGGGCCCGAGGAATGAGCAGTTCTTC. This codes for CASSKREGPRNEQFF.

The chain uses TRBV5-1 and TRBJ2-5; possibly TRBD1 for D (6 bases). The V gene lost 0 bases and the J gene lost 2 bases, with 11 bases spanning the gap. Germline values: CDR1 SGHRS, CDR2 YFSETQ. This CDR3 spans 15 amino acids. The CDR3 here is CASSLVGTLQETQYF. DNA for the CDR3: TGCGCCAGCAGCTTGGTCGGGACACTACAAGAGACCCAGTACTTC.

The V call is TRBV15, the J call TRBJ2-7; 7 bases map to TRBD2. Germline V gene sequence: CDR1 LNHNV, CDR2 YYDKDF (reference sequence). With V trimmed by 5 bases and J by 3 bases, 22 bases remained unmatched. CDR3 size: 19 residues. The DNA of the CDR3 is TGTGCCACCAGCCTCCGCAGAGTGGGGGGGAGATCTGGGATCTACGAGCAGTACTTC. Translation: CATSLRRVGGRSGIYEQYF.

The chain joins TRBV27 to TRBJ1-1; D might be TRBD1 (6 bases). Germline V gene lookup returns CDR1 MNHEY and CDR2 SMNVEV (reference sequence). The CDR3 has 14 residues. Trimming took off 2 bases at V and 3 bases at J, with 10 bases between the two ends. CDR3 sequence reads: CASSLIKGDTEAFF. As DNA, the CDR3 is TGTGCCAGCAGTTTAATCAAGGGGGACACTGAAGCTTTCTTT.

The chain has TRBV9 and TRBJ2-5; tentative D call: TRBD2 (5 bases). V was trimmed by 7 bases and J by 2 bases, leaving 21 bases between them. This CDR3 has 16 residues. CDR1 and CDR2 (germline): SGDLS, YYNGEE. The CDR3 region has the DNA TGTGCCAGCTACGTATCTGTGCGGGCTAGGCAAGAGACCCAGTACTTC. Encoded protein: CASYVSVRARQETQYF.

CDR3 amino acids: CASSVEGTYSYEQYF. DNA for the CDR3: TGTGCCAGCAGCGTAGAAGGGACTTACTCCTACGAGCAGTACTTC. The V call is TRBV9, the J call TRBJ2-7, with D tentatively TRBD2 (6 bases). Germline-derived CDR1 and CDR2 are SGDLS and YYNGEE. The V end lost 0 bases, the J end lost 0 bases, and 10 bases lay between the germline ends. The CDR3 totals 15 residues.

The chain links TRBV18 to TRBJ1-6, with 7 nucleotides matching TRBD1. The V gene's germline CDR1 is KGHSH and CDR2 LQKENI. This CDR3 spans 11 amino acids. With V trimmed by 3 bases and J by 16 bases, 3 bases remained unmatched. The chain's CDR3 is CASSPDRELHF. In nucleotides, the CDR3 is TGTGCCAGCTCACCCGACAGGGAACTCCACTTT.

The chain uses TRBV19 and TRBJ2-3; 12 bases fit TRBD2. This CDR3 has 16 amino acids. Germline loops: CDR1 LNHDA, CDR2 SQIVND (reference sequence). V lost 4 bases and J lost 2; bases outside the gene matches: 4. The CDR3 region is CASSTLAGGITDTQYF. DNA for the CDR3: TGTGCCAGTAGTACCCTAGCGGGGGGGATCACAGATACGCAGTATTTT.

V gene TRBV9 combines with J gene TRBJ1-2; perhaps TRBD1 as D (6 bases). Germline V gives CDR1 SGDLS, CDR2 YYNGEE. Trimming shortened V by 0 bases and J by 0 bases, and 9 bases separated the two germline ends. There are 15 residues in the CDR3. The CDR3 region is CASSVEQGANYGYTF. The CDR3 DNA sequence: TGTGCCAGCAGCGTAGAACAGGGAGCTAACTATGGCTACACCTTC.

This rearrangement joins TRBV6-5 to TRBJ1-5; 8 positions match TRBD1. The CDR3 sequence is 15 residues long. Germline V CDR1 and CDR2: MNHEY, SVGAGI. V was pared by 5 bases and J by 6 bases, with 9 bases of the junction left unmatched. The CDR3 is CASSKSGTGFQPQHF. As DNA, the CDR3 is TGTGCCAGCAGTAAATCCGGGACAGGTTTTCAGCCCCAGCATTTT.

The J gene is TRBJ2-3, the V gene TRBV14; D not certain. Trimming took 0 bases from V and 4 from J, leaving 8 bases between them. The CDR3 covers 14 residues. CDR1 is SGHDN, CDR2 FVKESK, per germline. For the CDR3, the DNA is TGTGCCAGCAGCCAAGATTTCTACGCAGATACGCAGTATTTT. The encoded protein is CASSQDFYADTQYF. Full variable domain (rest looked up from reference TRBV14 and TRBJ2-3): EAGVTQFPSHSVIEKGQTVTLRCDPISGHDNLYWYRRVMGKEIKFLLHFVKESKQDESGMPNNRFLAERTGGTYSTLKVQPAELEDSGVYFCASSQDFYADTQYFGPGTRLTVL.

This chain uses TRBV6-1 with TRBJ1-5; TRBD1 matches at 9 bases. V gave up 6 bases and J gave up 6 bases; unmatched junction bases: 3. The length of the CDR3 is 13 residues. The germline gives CDR1 MNHNS, CDR2 SASEGT. DNA of the CDR3: TGTGCCAGCAGGGGGACAGGGCCTCAGCCCCAGCATTTT. It codes for CASRGTGPQPQHF.

J is TRBJ2-7 and V is TRBV7-9, with D hard to call. This CDR3 is built from 16 residues. The V gene's germline CDR1 is SEHNR and CDR2 FQNEAQ (reference sequence). V lost 5 bases, J lost 0 bases, and 17 bases lay in between. CDR3 residues: CASSAHKFPDSYEQYF. The CDR3 nucleotides read TGTGCCAGCAGCGCTCACAAGTTTCCAGACTCCTACGAGCAGTACTTC.

This clone was observed a single time. V is TRBV7-9 and J is TRBJ1-2; D uncertain. CDR3 length equals 16 residues. The V gene lost 4 bases and the J gene lost 0 bases, with 15 bases spanning the gap. The germline V gene has CDR1 SEHNR and CDR2 FQNEAQ (reference sequence). CDR3 nucleotides: TGTGCCAGCAGCTACTTAAGGGAGGATACTAACTATGGCTACACCTTC. Translating gives CASSYLREDTNYGYTF.

The chain joins TRBV4-1 to TRBJ2-7; D is unresolved. This CDR3 is 13 amino acids long. V was pared by 1 base and J by 5 bases, with 9 bases between. In germline, CDR1 is MGHRA, CDR2 YSYEKL. CDR3 loop: CASSQVLHHEQYF. For the CDR3, the DNA is TGCGCCAGCAGCCAAGTACTACACCACGAGCAGTACTTC.

The chain recombines TRBV5-6 with TRBJ1-4; D is possibly TRBD1 (5 bases). This CDR3 is built from 14 residues. The V gene lost 0 bases and the J gene lost 10 bases, with 13 bases spanning the gap. CDR1 is SGHDT, CDR2 YYEEEE, per germline. CDR3 loop: CASSLVGGRRKLFF. CDR3 in DNA: TGTGCCAGCAGCTTGGTGGGGGGTAGAAGAAAACTGTTTTTT.

V is TRBV5-6 and J is TRBJ2-1; the D is unclear. Germline CDR1 and CDR2: SGHDT and YYEEEE. Trimming pared 7 bases from V and 5 bases from J, leaving 19 bases between. There are 15 residues in the CDR3. The DNA for the CDR3 is TGTGCCAGCCTAACACTACGAATTAACAACAATGAGCAGTTCTTC. Encoded protein: CASLTLRINNNEQFF.

The CDR3 DNA reads as TGTGCCTTAACCGGGACAGGGGGTTTACGCTCCCTGAACACTGAAGCTTTCTTT. Translating gives CALTGTGGLRSLNTEAFF. The genes are TRBV30 and TRBJ1-1; 11 bases align to TRBD1. CDR1 is GTSNPN and CDR2 is SVGIG in the germline V gene (reference sequence). The trim removed 7 bases at V and 0 bases at J, leaving 16 bases unmatched. The CDR3 is 18 amino acids.

This clone was seen just once. This chain joins TRBV10-2 and TRBJ2-1, with TRBD2 identical over 7 bases. The CDR3 loop spans 17 amino acids. The germline V gene encodes CDR1 WSHSY and CDR2 SAAADI. V trimming: 2 bases; J trimming: 6 bases; junction bases outside the gene matches: 13. The CDR3 region is CASSEPPWLAAANEQFF. The DNA for the CDR3 is TGCGCCAGCAGTGAGCCGCCGTGGCTAGCGGCAGCCAATGAGCAGTTCTTC.

The chain employs TRBV11-2 and TRBJ2-7; 8 nucleotides match TRBD2. The CDR3 runs 16 residues. Per the germline V gene, CDR1 is SGHAT and CDR2 is FQNNGV. Trimming cost V 1 base and J 5 bases; bases outside gene matches: 10. The CDR3 is CASSLGERELINEQYF. The CDR3 nucleotides read TGTGCCAGCAGCTTAGGCGAGCGGGAGTTGATAAACGAGCAGTACTTC.

The chain is built from TRBV27 and TRBJ2-2; TRBD2 matches 7 bases. The CDR3 consists of 15 residues. Trimming removed 5 bases from V and 1 base from J; junction bases left unmatched: 4. Germline V lookup: CDR1 MNHEY, CDR2 SMNVEV (reference sequence). The CDR3 DNA reads as TGTGCCAGCAGTAGGGTAGCGGGGAACACCGGGGAGCTGTTTTTT. Protein: CASSRVAGNTGELFF.

V gene TRBV9 combines with J gene TRBJ2-5; tentative D call: TRBD2 (5 bases). Germline CDR1 is SGDLS and CDR2 is YYNGEE. The length of the CDR3 is 14 residues. Between the trimmed V and J ends, which lost 0 bases and 8 bases, there was a span of 14 bases. CDR3 sequence: CASSVGGYPGTQYF. Written as DNA, the CDR3 is TGTGCCAGCAGCGTAGGAGGGTACCCAGGCACCCAGTACTTC. Looking up the rest from reference TRBV9 and TRBJ2-5 gives the full variable domain: DSGVTQTPKHLITATGQRVTLRCSPRSGDLSVYWYQQSLDQGLQFLIQYYNGEERAKGNILERFSAQQFPDLHSELNLSSLELGDSALYFCASSVGGYPGTQYFGPGTRLLVL.

This clone turned up a few times. The chain carries TRBV6-6 and TRBJ2-1; tentatively, D is TRBD2 (6 bases). Between the trimmed V and J ends, which lost 4 bases and 9 bases, there was a span of 19 bases. CDR1 and CDR2 from the germline V gene are MNHNY and SVGAGI (reference sequence). This CDR3 region has 15 residues. The CDR3 nucleotides are TGTGCCAGCAGTTTATTCGGGAGTAATGCAGGTGAGCAGTTCTTC. This translates into CASSLFGSNAGEQFF.

On this clone itself: This sample includes further DNA sequences coding for the same CDR3. The chain carries TRBV7-9 and TRBJ1-5, with D possibly TRBD1 on 6 matching bases. Trimming left V 5 bases short and J 7 bases short, with 15 bases between. The CDR3 runs 14 residues. Germline-derived CDR1 and CDR2 are SEHNR and FQNEAQ (reference sequence). CDR3 sequence reads: CASSRTGKGQPQHF. The DNA for the CDR3 is TGTGCCAGCAGCCGTACAGGGAAGGGGCAGCCCCAGCATTTT.

V gene TRBV2 combines with J gene TRBJ1-3, with a possible D match to TRBD1 (5 bases). Looked up from germline, CDR1 is SNHLY and CDR2 is FYNNEI. The length of the CDR3 is 16 residues. V was shortened by 2 bases and J by 1 base, with 12 bases between the two germline ends. The CDR3 region has the DNA TGTGCCAGCAGTGAACGACAGCCTTCATCTGGAAACACCATATATTTT. Translating it yields CASSERQPSSGNTIYF.

This chain joins TRBV9 and TRBJ2-5; the match to TRBD2 covers 13 bases. The length of the CDR3 is 17 residues. Germline V gene sequence: CDR1 SGDLS, CDR2 YYNGEE. V was clipped by 0 bases and J by 5 bases; unmatched bases: 7. CDR3 sequence: CASSVATSGGAWETQYF. Written as DNA, the CDR3 is TGTGCCAGCAGCGTAGCTACTAGCGGGGGGGCTTGGGAGACCCAGTACTTC.

V is TRBV19 and J is TRBJ2-1, with TRBD2 as a possible D gene (7 bases). Trimming pared 7 bases from V and 6 bases from J, leaving 19 bases between. The CDR3 sequence is 15 residues long. Germline assignment: CDR1 LNHDA and CDR2 SQIVND (reference sequence). For the CDR3, the DNA is TGTGCCAGTACCGGGGGGCCCGGGAAAATCAATGAGCAGTTCTTC. Amino acids: CASTGGPGKINEQFF.